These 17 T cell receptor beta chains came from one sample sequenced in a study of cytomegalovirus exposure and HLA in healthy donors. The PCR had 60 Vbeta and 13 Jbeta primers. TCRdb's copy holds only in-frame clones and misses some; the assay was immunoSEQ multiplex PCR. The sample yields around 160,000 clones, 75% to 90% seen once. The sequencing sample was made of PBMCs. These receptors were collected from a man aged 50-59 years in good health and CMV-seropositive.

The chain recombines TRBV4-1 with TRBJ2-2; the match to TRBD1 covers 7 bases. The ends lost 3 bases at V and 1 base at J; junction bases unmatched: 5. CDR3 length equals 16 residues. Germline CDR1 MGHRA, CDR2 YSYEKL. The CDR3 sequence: CASSQPGQRNTGELFF. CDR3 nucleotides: TGCGCCAGCAGCCAGCCGGGACAGCGGAACACCGGGGAGCTGTTTTTT.

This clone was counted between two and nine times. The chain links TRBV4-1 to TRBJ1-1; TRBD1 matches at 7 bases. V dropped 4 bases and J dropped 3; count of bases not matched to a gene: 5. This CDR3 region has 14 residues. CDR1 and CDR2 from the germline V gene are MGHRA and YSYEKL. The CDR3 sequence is CASSLGQVHTEAFF. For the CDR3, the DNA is TGCGCCAGCAGCCTCGGACAGGTGCACACTGAAGCTTTCTTT.

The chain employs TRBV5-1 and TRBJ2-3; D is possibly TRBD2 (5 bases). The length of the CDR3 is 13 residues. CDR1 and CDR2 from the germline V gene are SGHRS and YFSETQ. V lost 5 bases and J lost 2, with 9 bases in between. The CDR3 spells CASSRSATDTQYF. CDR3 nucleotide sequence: TGCGCCAGCAGTCGTAGCGCCACAGATACGCAGTATTTT. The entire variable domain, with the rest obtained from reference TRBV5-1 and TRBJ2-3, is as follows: KAGVTQTPRYLIKTRGQQVTLSCSPISGHRSVSWYQQTPGQGLQFLFEYFSETQRNKGNFPGRFSGRQFSNSRSEMNVSTLELGDSALYLCASSRSATDTQYFGPGTRLTVL.

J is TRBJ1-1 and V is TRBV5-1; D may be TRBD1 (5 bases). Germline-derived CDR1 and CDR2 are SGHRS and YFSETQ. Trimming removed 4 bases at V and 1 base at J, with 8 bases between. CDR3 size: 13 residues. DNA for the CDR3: TGCGCCAGCAGCATGGACACGAACACTGAAGCTTTCTTT. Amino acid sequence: CASSMDTNTEAFF. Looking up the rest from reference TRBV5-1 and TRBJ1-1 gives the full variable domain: KAGVTQTPRYLIKTRGQQVTLSCSPISGHRSVSWYQQTPGQGLQFLFEYFSETQRNKGNFPGRFSGRQFSNSRSEMNVSTLELGDSALYLCASSMDTNTEAFFGQGTRLTVV.

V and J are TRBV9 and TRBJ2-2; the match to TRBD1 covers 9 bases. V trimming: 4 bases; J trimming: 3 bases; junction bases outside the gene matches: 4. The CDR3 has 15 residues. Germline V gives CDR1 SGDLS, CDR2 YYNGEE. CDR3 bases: TGTGCCAGCAGCACCCGGACAGGGGACACCGGGGAGCTGTTTTTT. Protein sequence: CASSTRTGDTGELFF.

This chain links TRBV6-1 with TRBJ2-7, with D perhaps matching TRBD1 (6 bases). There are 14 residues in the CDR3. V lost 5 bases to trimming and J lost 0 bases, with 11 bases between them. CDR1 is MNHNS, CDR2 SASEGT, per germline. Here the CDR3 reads CASSLIQGSYEQYF. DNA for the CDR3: TGTGCCAGCAGTCTAATACAGGGCTCCTACGAGCAGTACTTC.

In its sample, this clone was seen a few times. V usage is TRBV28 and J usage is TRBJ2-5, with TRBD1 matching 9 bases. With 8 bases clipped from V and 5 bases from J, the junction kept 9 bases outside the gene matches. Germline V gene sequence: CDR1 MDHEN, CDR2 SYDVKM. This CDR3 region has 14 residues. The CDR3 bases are TGTGCCAGCGTAGACAGGGGGAATGTGGAGACCCAGTACTTC. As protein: CASVDRGNVETQYF.

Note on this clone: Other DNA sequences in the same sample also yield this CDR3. CDR3 DNA sequence: TGTGCCAGCAGTGAATCCCTAGCGGGGTCAGATACGCAGTATTTT. This gives the protein CASSESLAGSDTQYF. The chain couples TRBV6-4 to TRBJ2-3, with 9 bases identical to TRBD2. The CDR3 loop spans 15 amino acids. With 3 bases clipped from V and 4 bases from J, the junction kept 5 bases outside the gene matches. The V gene's germline CDR1 is MRHNA and CDR2 SNTAGT.

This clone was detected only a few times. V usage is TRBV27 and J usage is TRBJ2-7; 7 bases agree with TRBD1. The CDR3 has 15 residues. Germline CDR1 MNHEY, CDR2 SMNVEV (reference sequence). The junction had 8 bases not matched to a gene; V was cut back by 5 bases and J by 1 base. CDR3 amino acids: CASSPLRQGSYEQYF. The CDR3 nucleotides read TGTGCCAGCAGTCCCCTCCGACAGGGTTCCTACGAGCAGTACTTC.

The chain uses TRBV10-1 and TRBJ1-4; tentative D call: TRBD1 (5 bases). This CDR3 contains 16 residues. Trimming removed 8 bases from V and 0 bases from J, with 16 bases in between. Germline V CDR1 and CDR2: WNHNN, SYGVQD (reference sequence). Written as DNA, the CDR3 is TGCGCCAGCGGAAGACAGCCGGGTGCAACTAATGAAAAACTGTTTTTT. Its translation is CASGRQPGATNEKLFF.

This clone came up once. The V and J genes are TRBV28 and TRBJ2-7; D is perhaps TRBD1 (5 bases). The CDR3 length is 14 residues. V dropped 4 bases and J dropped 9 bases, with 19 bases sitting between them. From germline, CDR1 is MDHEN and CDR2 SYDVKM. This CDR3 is CASSSGPSGIGQYF. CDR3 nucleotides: TGTGCCAGCAGTTCCGGCCCCTCAGGGATTGGGCAGTACTTC.

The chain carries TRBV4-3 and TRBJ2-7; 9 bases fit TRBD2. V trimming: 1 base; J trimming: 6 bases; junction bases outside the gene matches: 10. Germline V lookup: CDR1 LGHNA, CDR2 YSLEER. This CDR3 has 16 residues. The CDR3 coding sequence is TGCGCCAGCAGCCAAGTAGGGCTAGCGGGGCCCCTCGAGCAGTACTTC. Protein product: CASSQVGLAGPLEQYF.

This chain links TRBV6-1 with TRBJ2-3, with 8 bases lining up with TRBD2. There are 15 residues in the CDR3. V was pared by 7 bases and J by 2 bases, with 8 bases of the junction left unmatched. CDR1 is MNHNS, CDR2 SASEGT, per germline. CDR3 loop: CASIQQGLVTDTQYF. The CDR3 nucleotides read TGTGCCAGCATCCAGCAGGGACTAGTCACAGATACGCAGTATTTT.

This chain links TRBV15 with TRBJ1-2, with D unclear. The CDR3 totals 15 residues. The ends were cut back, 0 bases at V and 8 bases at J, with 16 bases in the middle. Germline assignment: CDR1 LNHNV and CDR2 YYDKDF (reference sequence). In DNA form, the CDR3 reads TGTGCCACCAGCAGAGAGTTGAGCGCCCGAAGGGGCTACACCTTC. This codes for CATSRELSARRGYTF.

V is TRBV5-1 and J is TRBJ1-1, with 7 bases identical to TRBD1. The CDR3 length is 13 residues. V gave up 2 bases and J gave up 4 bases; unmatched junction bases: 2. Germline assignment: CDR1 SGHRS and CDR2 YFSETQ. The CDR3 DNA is TGCGCCAGCAGCTTACAGGGGAGCACTGAAGCTTTCTTT. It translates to CASSLQGSTEAFF.

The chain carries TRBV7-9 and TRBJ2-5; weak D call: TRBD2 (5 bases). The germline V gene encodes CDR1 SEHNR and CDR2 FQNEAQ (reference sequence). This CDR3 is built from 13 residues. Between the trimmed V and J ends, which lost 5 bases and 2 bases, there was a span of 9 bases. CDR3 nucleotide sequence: TGTGCCAGCAGCGGAGGCCCACAAGAGACCCAGTACTTC. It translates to CASSGGPQETQYF.

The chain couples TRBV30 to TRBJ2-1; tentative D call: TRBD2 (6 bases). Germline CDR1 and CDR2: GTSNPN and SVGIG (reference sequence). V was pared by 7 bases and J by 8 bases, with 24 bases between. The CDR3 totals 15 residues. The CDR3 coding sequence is TGTGCCTACCAAAGGAAAGGAGGGCCTATCCATGAGCAGTTCTTC. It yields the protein CAYQRKGGPIHEQFF. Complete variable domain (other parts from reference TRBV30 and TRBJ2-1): SQTIHQWPATLVQPVGSPLSLECTVEGTSNPNLYWYRQAAGRGLQLLFYSVGIGQISSEVPQNLSASRPQDRQFILSSKKLLLSDSGFYLCAYQRKGGPIHEQFFGPGTRLTVL.